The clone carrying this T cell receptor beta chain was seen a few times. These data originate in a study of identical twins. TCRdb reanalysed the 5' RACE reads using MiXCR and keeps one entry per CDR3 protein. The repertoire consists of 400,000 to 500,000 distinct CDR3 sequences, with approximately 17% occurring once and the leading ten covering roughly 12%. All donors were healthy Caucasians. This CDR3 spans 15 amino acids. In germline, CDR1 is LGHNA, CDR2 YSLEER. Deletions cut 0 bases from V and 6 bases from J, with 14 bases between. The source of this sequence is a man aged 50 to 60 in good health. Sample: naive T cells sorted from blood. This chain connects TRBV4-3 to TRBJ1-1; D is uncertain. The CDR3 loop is CASSQDLDGEAEAFF. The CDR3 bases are TGCGCCAGCAGCCAAGATCTGGACGGGGAGGCTGAAGCTTTCTTT.